This TCR beta chain was captured in a study of radiation and T cells in renal cell carcinoma. CDR1 and CDR2 from the germline V gene are LNHDA and SQIVND (reference sequence). Trimming removed 4 bases from V and 2 bases from J, with 15 bases in between. The CDR3 has 16 residues. Stated time point: blood 4 weeks post-SBRT, at nephrectomy. Treatment meaning: 15 Gy SBRT to primary tumor, nephrectomy 4 weeks later. The table came from immunoSEQ multiplex PCR; TCRdb's copy has only in-frame clones and leaves some out. The table has some 100,000 clones, approximately 80% seen once; the top ten hold approximately 7.7%.

This sequence was found in a man aged 55 to 70 with renal cell carcinoma. The sequenced sample was blood, obtained from a patient whose treatment included radiotherapy and nephrectomy. The rearrangement joins TRBV19 to TRBJ1-3; D unclear. CDR3 coding DNA: TGTGCCAGTAGTACACGGATAGTTATTACTGGAAACACCATATATTTT. It yields the protein CASSTRIVITGNTIYF.